This T cell receptor (beta chain) stems from a study of blood T cell repertoires in COVID-19. About the research overall: The study drew acute and convalescent COVID-19 samples from the United States, Italy and Spain.

Germline trimming cut 3 bases from V and 6 bases from J; bases unmatched to any gene: 15. The CDR3 spans 17 residues. Germline V gene lookup returns CDR1 SGDLS and CDR2 YYNGEE. Two negative PCRs, clearance, or symptom resolution characterized the recovered Cohort 3 donors. The data were produced by immunoSEQ multiplex PCR, yet TCRdb's version contains in-frame clones alone and is incomplete. The sample holds some 320,000 clones, under 90% seen once. V and J are TRBV9 and TRBJ2-1, with 7 positions matching TRBD2. Sequenced material: PBMCs or T cells enriched from blood (not recorded which). This receptor was identified in a man aged 55 to 70 who had recovered from COVID-19. Here the CDR3 reads CASSGSGVLAASNEQFF. The DNA of the CDR3 is TGTGCCAGCAGCGGATCCGGGGTTCTAGCGGCCAGCAATGAGCAGTTCTTC.